This T cell receptor (beta chain) originates from a study of blood T cell repertoires in COVID-19. Looking at the study overall: From T cells, B-cell-depleted T cells, or PBMCs came the material, which was cDNA or gDNA.

The CDR3 covers 10 residues. V lost 7 bases and J 2 bases, leaving 3 bases between the germline ends. CDR1 and CDR2 (germline): SGDLS, YYNGEE. Under the authors' procedure: Nucleated cell counts were estimated from reference gene primer amplification. TCRdb keeps only in-frame clones here, not all; method: immunoSEQ multiplex PCR. The V and J calls and clone size come from that table; D and trimming were worked out from the DNA. The sample lists some 76,000 clones, around 85% occurring once. The chain uses TRBV9 and TRBJ2-5; D unclear. This TCR derives from a man aged 80 or over in a cohort sampled during active COVID-19. Input material: peripheral blood. CDR3 protein: CASLQETQYF. The CDR3 DNA follows: TGTGCCAGCCTACAAGAGACCCAGTACTTC.